This record looks at one T cell receptor (beta chain) sequence and its context. Its antigen remains unidentified. This same CDR3 is encoded by further DNA sequences in the sample. The record originates from a study of T cells after posttransplantation cyclophosphamide. Findings of the study overall: Recipient CMV seropositivity and CMV reactivation strongly tracked TRB clonality. Later post-transplant blood repertoires were often dominated by donor CD8+ memory clones. Tissue-infiltrating T cells from skin or gut overlapped little with blood T cells.

Assay: immunoSEQ multiplex PCR; the TCRdb copy retains only in-frame clones and omits some. The sample contains approximately 760 clones, less than 90% of which appear only once. V was shortened by 0 bases and J by 4 bases, with 13 bases between the two germline ends. This CDR3 contains 15 residues. Per germline, CDR1 LGHNA and CDR2 YNFKEQ. The clonotype originates from a middle-aged man. The chain uses TRBV4-2 and TRBJ2-7; D is possibly TRBD2 (6 bases). The material sequenced was gut tissue. Here the CDR3 DNA reads TGTGCCAGCAGCCAAGAAGGTAGCGGAACTTACGAGCAGTACTTC. It yields the protein CASSQEGSGTYEQYF.